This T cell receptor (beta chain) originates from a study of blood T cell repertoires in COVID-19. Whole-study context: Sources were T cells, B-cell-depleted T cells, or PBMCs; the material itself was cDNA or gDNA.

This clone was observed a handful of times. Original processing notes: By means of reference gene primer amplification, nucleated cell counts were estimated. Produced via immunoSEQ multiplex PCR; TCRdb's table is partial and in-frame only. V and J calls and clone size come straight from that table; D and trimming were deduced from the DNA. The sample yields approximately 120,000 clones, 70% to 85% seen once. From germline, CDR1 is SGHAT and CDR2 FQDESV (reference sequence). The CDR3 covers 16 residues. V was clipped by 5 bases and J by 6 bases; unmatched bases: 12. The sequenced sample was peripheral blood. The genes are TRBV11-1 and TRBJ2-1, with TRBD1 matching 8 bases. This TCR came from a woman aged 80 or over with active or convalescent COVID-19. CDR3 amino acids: CASSRSGQELTNEQFF. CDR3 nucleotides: TGTGCCAGCAGCCGATCGGGACAGGAGCTAACCAATGAGCAGTTCTTC.